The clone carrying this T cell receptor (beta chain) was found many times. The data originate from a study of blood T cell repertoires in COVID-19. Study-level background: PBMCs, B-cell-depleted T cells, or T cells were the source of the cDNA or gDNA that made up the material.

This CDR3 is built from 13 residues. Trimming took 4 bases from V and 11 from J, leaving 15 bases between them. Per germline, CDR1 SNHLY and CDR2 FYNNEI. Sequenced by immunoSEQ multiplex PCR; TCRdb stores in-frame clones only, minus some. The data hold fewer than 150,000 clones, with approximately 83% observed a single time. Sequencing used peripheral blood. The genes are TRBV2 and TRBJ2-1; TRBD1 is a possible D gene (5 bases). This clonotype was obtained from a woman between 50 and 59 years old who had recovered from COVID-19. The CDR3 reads CASSGGVGTKQFF. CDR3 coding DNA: TGTGCCAGCAGTGGGGGCGTGGGAACGAAGCAGTTCTTC.